Detailed here is one TCR beta chain. Its antigen is not known. Vbeta (60) and Jbeta (13) primers were used in the PCR. Profiled with immunoSEQ multiplex PCR; TCRdb holds only in-frame clones, not every one. The table records 200,000 or so clones, around 86% of them present only once. Germline CDR1 SGHTA, CDR2 FQGNSA. The CDR3 covers 15 residues. J gave up 4 bases and V 4 bases, and 5 bases lay outside the gene matches. The sample comes from a study of cytomegalovirus exposure and HLA in healthy donors. Study at large: Prior work identified 120 million or so unique TCR beta sequences in some 200 million T cells. Findings of the study overall: Apart from CMV serostatus, no immune exposure information was available. Reportedly, diagnosis of cytomegalovirus status by the classifier showed high specificity and sensitivity. In vitro assays verified that a few CMV-associated chains recognized CMV antigens specifically.

The rearrangement links TRBV7-2 to TRBJ2-5; 11 bases map to TRBD1. Source material: PBMCs. This receptor was identified in a woman in her fifties or sixties in good health and CMV-seropositive. The CDR3 sequence: CASSWGTGGSETQYF. The CDR3 DNA reads TGTGCCAGCAGCTGGGGGACAGGGGGGTCAGAGACCCAGTACTTC.